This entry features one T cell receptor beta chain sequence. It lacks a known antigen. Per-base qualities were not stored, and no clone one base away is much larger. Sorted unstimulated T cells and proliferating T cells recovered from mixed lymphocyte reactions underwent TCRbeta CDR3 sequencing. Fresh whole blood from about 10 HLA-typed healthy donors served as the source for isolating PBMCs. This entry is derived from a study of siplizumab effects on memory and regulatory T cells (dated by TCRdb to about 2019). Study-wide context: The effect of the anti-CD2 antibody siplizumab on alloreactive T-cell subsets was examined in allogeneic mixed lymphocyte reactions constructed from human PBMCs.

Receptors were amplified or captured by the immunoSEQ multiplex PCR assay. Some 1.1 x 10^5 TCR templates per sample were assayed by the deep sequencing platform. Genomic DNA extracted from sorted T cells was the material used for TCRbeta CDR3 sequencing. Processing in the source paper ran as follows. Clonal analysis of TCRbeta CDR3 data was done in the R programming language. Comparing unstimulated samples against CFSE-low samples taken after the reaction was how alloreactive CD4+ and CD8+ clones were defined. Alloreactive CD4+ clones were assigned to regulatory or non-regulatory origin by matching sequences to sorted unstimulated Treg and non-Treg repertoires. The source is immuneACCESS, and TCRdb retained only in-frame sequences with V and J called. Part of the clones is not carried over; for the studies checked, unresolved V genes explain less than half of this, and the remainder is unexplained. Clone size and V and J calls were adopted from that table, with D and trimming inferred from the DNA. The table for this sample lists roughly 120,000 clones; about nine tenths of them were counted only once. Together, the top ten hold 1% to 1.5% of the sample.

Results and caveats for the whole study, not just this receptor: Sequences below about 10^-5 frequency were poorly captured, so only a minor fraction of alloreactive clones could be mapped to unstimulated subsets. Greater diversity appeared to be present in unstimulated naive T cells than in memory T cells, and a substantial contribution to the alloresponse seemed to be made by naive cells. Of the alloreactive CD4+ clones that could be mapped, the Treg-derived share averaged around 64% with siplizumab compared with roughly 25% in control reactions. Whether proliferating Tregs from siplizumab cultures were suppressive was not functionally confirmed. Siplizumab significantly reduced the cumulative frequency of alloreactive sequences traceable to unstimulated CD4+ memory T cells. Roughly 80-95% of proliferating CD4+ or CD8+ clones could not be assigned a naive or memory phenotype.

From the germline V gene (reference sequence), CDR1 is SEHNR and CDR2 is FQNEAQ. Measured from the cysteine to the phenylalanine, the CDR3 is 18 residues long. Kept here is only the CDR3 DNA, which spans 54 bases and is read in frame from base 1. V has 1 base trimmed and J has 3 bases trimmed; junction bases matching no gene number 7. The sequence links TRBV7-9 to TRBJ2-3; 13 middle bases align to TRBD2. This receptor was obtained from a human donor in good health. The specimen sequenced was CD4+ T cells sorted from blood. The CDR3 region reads CASSLVSAGLAGTDTQYF. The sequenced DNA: TGTGCCAGCAGCTTAGTTTCGGCGGGACTAGCGGGAACAGATACGCAGTATTTT.